Listed here are 26 T cell receptor beta chains from one sample, sequenced in a study of blood T cells in healthy people across ages (dated by TCRdb to between 2014 and 2016). Libraries were built with 5' RACE. A second roughly 7 to 11 cycle PCR used a sample-barcoded 5' primer and a J-beta primer mix. TCRdb reprocessed the public reads (quality trimming at Q25 with fastp, clone calling with MiXCR) and kept in-frame beta chains. When rows share a CDR3 protein, they turn into one entry using the most common DNA and genes. Recorded for this sample are approximately 2,000,000 distinct CDR3 sequences; about two fifths of them occurred a single time. The ten largest make up approximately 22% of the sample. The sequencing sample was made of blood. The receptors were gathered from a human donor in good health.

Details on this clonotype: Given a much more abundant clone one base away, this may be a read error. V is TRBV2 and J is TRBJ2-5, with D unresolved. The CDR3 runs 12 residues. The germline V and J ends were trimmed by 6 bases and 0 bases, with 5 bases remaining between them. In germline, CDR1 is SNHLY, CDR2 FYNNEI. The CDR3 region is CASRQYQETQYF. Here the CDR3 DNA reads TGTGCCAGCAGACAGTACCAAGAGACCCAGTACTTC.

The chain has TRBV7-2 and TRBJ2-1, with D perhaps given as TRBD1 or TRBD2 (5 bases each). V lost 4 bases and J 0 bases, leaving 22 bases between the germline ends. The CDR3 has 19 amino acids. The germline V gene has CDR1 SGHTA and CDR2 FQGNSA. CDR3 loop: CASSSYNNYQGASYNEQFF. CDR3 DNA: TGTGCCAGCAGCTCCTATAACAATTACCAGGGAGCCTCCTACAATGAGCAGTTCTTC.

This clonotype showed up just a few times. The rearrangement links TRBV28 to TRBJ1-6; D is unclear. This CDR3 region has 14 residues. V was cut by 2 bases and J by 8 bases, with 10 bases left in between. Germline-derived CDR1 and CDR2 are MDHEN and SYDVKM. The CDR3, as DNA: TGTGCCAGCAGTTTACTTCCTAGAGATTCACCCCTCCACTTT. It is translated as CASSLLPRDSPLHF. The variable domain in full, with the rest retrieved from reference TRBV28 and TRBJ1-6, is DVKVTQSSRYLVKRTGEKVFLECVQDMDHENMFWYRQDPGLGLRLIYFSYDVKMKEKGDIPEGYSVSREKKERFSLILESASTNQTSMYLCASSLLPRDSPLHFGNGTRLTVT.

V is TRBV5-1 and J is TRBJ2-5, with D maybe TRBD2 (6 bases). The J call is doubtful: the DNA matches TRBJ2-7 better. This CDR3 has 14 amino acids. The germline V gene has CDR1 SGHRS and CDR2 YFSETQ. The CDR3 spells CASSEGTGIIEQYF. The DNA of the CDR3 is TGCGCCAGCAGCGAAGGGACTGGGATCATCGAGCAGTACTTC.

For this clonotype: Its ends do not fully match the called genes, so a read error is possible. The chain combines TRBV30 with TRBJ2-3, with D unclear. Germline V lookup: CDR1 GTSNPN, CDR2 SVGIG (reference sequence). This CDR3 has 13 residues. The DNA of the CDR3 is TGCGCCTGGAGTGTAGGGATAACAGATACGCAGTATTTT. This gives the protein CAWSVGITDTQYF.

The V call is TRBV11-2, the J call TRBJ2-3, with a weak D call TRBD2 (5 bases). With 4 bases removed from V and 1 base from J, the gap between germline ends came to 18 bases. Germline assignment: CDR1 SGHAT and CDR2 FQNNGV. This CDR3 has 17 amino acids. The CDR3 loop reads CASSSWLASSGTDTQYF. CDR3 sequence (DNA): TGTGCCAGCAGCTCTTGGTTGGCTAGCAGTGGCACAGATACGCAGTATTTT. Filled out from reference TRBV11-2 and TRBJ2-3, the complete variable domain reads EAGVAQSPRYKIIEKRQSVAFWCNPISGHATLYWYQQILGQGPKLLIQFQNNGVVDDSQLPKDRFSAERLKGVDSTLKIQPAKLEDSAVYLCASSSWLASSGTDTQYFGPGTRLTVL.

The rearrangement uses TRBV18 and TRBJ2-7, with D unclear. The better agreement between TRBJ2-5 and the DNA end casts doubt on the J call. Germline CDR1 is KGHSH and CDR2 is LQKENI. This CDR3 region has 14 residues. The DNA of the CDR3 is TGTGCCAGCTCACCCGCTAGGACGAGGGAGACCCAGTACTTC. As protein: CASSPARTRETQYF.

This chain uses TRBV4-1 with TRBJ2-5; D is uncertain. The CDR3 contains 16 residues. Germline V gene data show CDR1 as MGHRA and CDR2 as YSYEKL. Trimming removed 6 bases at V and 4 bases at J, with 21 bases between. The CDR3 loop is CASSEHEELRRETQYF. The CDR3, as DNA: TGCGCCAGCAGTGAGCATGAGGAGCTGAGGAGAGAGACCCAGTACTTC.

This sequence joins TRBV29-1 and TRBJ1-1; D is unclear. Germline V gene data show CDR1 as SQVTM and CDR2 as ANQGSEA. The CDR3 extends over 13 amino acids. Trimming removed 1 base from V and 2 bases from J, with 8 bases in between. The CDR3 reads CSVEVGRNTEAFF. The CDR3 DNA reads TGCAGCGTTGAAGTGGGCAGAAACACTGAAGCTTTCTTT.

In this sample, this clonotype turned up a few times. The rearrangement joins TRBV4-1 to TRBJ2-7, with D perhaps TRBD1 (5 bases). Germline lookup yields CDR1 MGHRA and CDR2 YSYEKL. Trimming removed 3 bases at V and 1 base at J, with 10 bases between. The CDR3 is 14 amino acids. The CDR3, as DNA: TGCGCCAGCAGCCATGCAGGGAAATCCTACGAGCAGTACTTC. It is translated as CASSHAGKSYEQYF.

V gene TRBV20-1 combines with J gene TRBJ2-4; a weak D match, TRBD2 (6 bases). The V gene lost 5 bases and the J gene lost 0 bases, with 14 bases spanning the gap. The CDR3 sequence is 15 residues long. The germline V gene has CDR1 DFQATT and CDR2 SNEGSKA (reference sequence). DNA of the CDR3: TGCAGTGCTGGAGGGGCCCTAGTAGCCAAAAACATTCAGTACTTC. Translated, it gives CSAGGALVAKNIQYF.

This clonotype was picked up a small number of times. This chain joins TRBV5-1 and TRBJ2-3; no reliable D call. There are 15 residues in the CDR3. The germline V gene has CDR1 SGHRS and CDR2 YFSETQ. V lost 0 bases and J 2 bases, leaving 10 bases between the germline ends. The CDR3 spells CASSLGGRYTDTQYF. Here the CDR3 DNA reads TGCGCCAGCAGCTTGGGGGGTCGTTACACAGATACGCAGTATTTT.

This clonotype was detected a few times. The rearrangement joins TRBV6-1 to TRBJ2-7, with D possibly being TRBD1 (5 bases). From germline, CDR1 is MNHNS and CDR2 SASEGT. The CDR3 spans 13 residues. Trimming left V 6 bases short and J 3 bases short, with 12 bases between. CDR3 bases: TGTGCCAGCAGAGCAACAGGAGACTACGAGCAGTACTTC. This codes for CASRATGDYEQYF.

This rearrangement joins TRBV6-2 or TRBV6-3 to TRBJ1-2; D gene unclear. Trimming removed 8 bases at V and 2 bases at J, with 12 bases between. The CDR3 has 13 amino acids. The germline CDR1 and CDR2 sequences are MNHEY and SVGEGT. The CDR3 bases are TGTGCCAGCCATTTGCGGGAGAACTATGGCTACACCTTC. Translation: CASHLRENYGYTF.

The J gene is TRBJ2-7, the V gene TRBV5-1, with D perhaps TRBD2 (5 bases). In germline, CDR1 is SGHRS, CDR2 YFSETQ. The CDR3 has 12 residues. V dropped 7 bases and J dropped 2 bases, with 10 bases sitting between them. CDR3 sequence reads: CASRPGTYEQYF. CDR3 coding DNA: TGCGCCAGCCGACCGGGGACCTACGAGCAGTACTTC. The full variable domain, rest sourced from reference TRBV5-1 and TRBJ2-7, is KAGVTQTPRYLIKTRGQQVTLSCSPISGHRSVSWYQQTPGQGLQFLFEYFSETQRNKGNFPGRFSGRQFSNSRSEMNVSTLELGDSALYLCASRPGTYEQYFGPGTRLTVT.

This clonotype has ten or more counts. This chain uses TRBV29-1 with TRBJ2-7; 9 bases match TRBD1. V was clipped by 6 bases and J by 4 bases; unmatched bases: 7. The germline CDR1 and CDR2 sequences are SQVTM and ANQGSEA. The CDR3 loop spans 13 amino acids. The CDR3 region has the DNA TGCAGCGTGGGACAGGGTTGGGGGTACGAGCAGTACTTC. It is translated as CSVGQGWGYEQYF.

This chain joins TRBV6-2 or TRBV6-3 and TRBJ1-5; D uncertain. The V end lost 1 base, the J end lost 7 bases, and 8 bases lay between the germline ends. Germline V lookup: CDR1 MNHEY, CDR2 SVGEGT. The CDR3 totals 13 residues. CDR3 protein: CASSYFGWQPQHF. Written as DNA, the CDR3 is TGTGCCAGCAGTTACTTTGGATGGCAGCCCCAGCATTTT.

This clonotype was seen more than once but under ten times. This chain joins TRBV19 and TRBJ2-7; perhaps TRBD1 as D (6 bases). The CDR3 extends over 13 amino acids. CDR1 and CDR2 from the germline V gene are LNHDA and SQIVND (reference sequence). The germline V and J ends were trimmed by 5 bases and 4 bases, with 12 bases remaining between them. CDR3 region: CASSLQGHYEQYF. The DNA of the CDR3 is TGTGCCAGTAGTTTGCAGGGGCATTACGAGCAGTACTTC.

In this sample, this clonotype turned up a few times. The chain combines TRBV20-1 with TRBJ2-1; 10 nucleotides agree with TRBD2. V was pared by 5 bases and J by 0 bases, with 10 bases of the junction left unmatched. CDR1 and CDR2 from the germline V gene are DFQATT and SNEGSKA (reference sequence). The CDR3 totals 17 residues. Written as DNA, the CDR3 is TGCAGTGCTCCCCCCCTAGCGGGGGCAATCTCCTACAATGAGCAGTTCTTC. Its translation: CSAPPLAGAISYNEQFF.

V gene TRBV15 combines with J gene TRBJ2-7; no firm D call. Trimming took 1 base from V and 5 from J, leaving 15 bases between them. The CDR3 runs 15 residues. Germline V gene data show CDR1 as LNHNV and CDR2 as YYDKDF (reference sequence). CDR3 DNA: TGTGCCACCAGCAGAGGTGGGCATCTAATGCACGAGCAGTACTTC. Its protein is CATSRGGHLMHEQYF.

This clonotype was detected only a few times. The J gene is TRBJ2-1, the V gene TRBV7-2, with unresolved D. The CDR3 extends over 14 amino acids. The V and J ends lost 5 bases and 5 bases respectively, with 13 bases between them. The germline gives CDR1 SGHTA, CDR2 FQGNSA. CDR3 protein: CASSRILGNNEQFF. CDR3 DNA: TGTGCCAGCAGCCGGATCCTAGGCAACAATGAGCAGTTCTTC.

The chain uses TRBV7-2 and TRBJ1-1, with TRBD1 matching 9 bases. CDR1 SGHTA and CDR2 FQGNSA come from the germline V gene. Unmatched junction bases numbered 14, after V lost 6 bases and J lost 0 bases. The CDR3 is 18 amino acids. DNA of the CDR3: TGTGCCAGCAGACGCTCAAATTCGGGACAGGGTCTGAACACTGAAGCTTTCTTT. Amino acid sequence: CASRRSNSGQGLNTEAFF.

This clonotype was recorded a few times. This sequence joins TRBV7-8 and TRBJ1-2, with D perhaps TRBD1 (6 bases). Germline V gene data show CDR1 as SGHVS and CDR2 as FQNEAQ. The CDR3 spans 13 residues. The ends were cut back, 3 bases at V and 7 bases at J, with 12 bases in the middle. Here the CDR3 DNA reads TGTGCCAGCAGCTTCGAGGGGGTCGGTGGCTACACCTTC. This sequence encodes CASSFEGVGGYTF.

This clonotype came up a few times. The chain joins TRBV5-1 to TRBJ1-2, with TRBD1 matching 11 bases. Germline V CDR1 and CDR2: SGHRS, YFSETQ. The junction had 8 bases not matched to a gene; V was cut back by 4 bases and J by 6 bases. This CDR3 has 15 residues. This CDR3 reads CASSNRGQGVDGYTF. CDR3 nucleotide sequence: TGCGCCAGCAGCAACCGGGGACAGGGGGTAGATGGCTACACCTTC.

This chain links TRBV28 with TRBJ1-2, with TRBD1 matching 7 bases. V shed 7 bases and J 8 bases; nucleotides not matched to a gene: 13. From germline, CDR1 is MDHEN and CDR2 SYDVKM. This CDR3 spans 14 amino acids. CDR3 residues: CASIPTRGVDGYTF. In DNA form, the CDR3 reads TGTGCCAGCATTCCCACCAGGGGGGTCGACGGCTACACCTTC.

This clonotype was seen a few times. The rearrangement uses TRBV7-9 and TRBJ1-2; D possibly corresponds to TRBD1 (6 bases). The germline gives CDR1 SEHNR, CDR2 FQNEAQ (reference sequence). The CDR3 totals 15 residues. Trimming cost V 4 bases and J 6 bases, with 18 bases left between them. The CDR3 is CASSSQNPGVNGYTF. Written as DNA, the CDR3 is TGTGCCAGCAGCTCCCAGAATCCAGGGGTAAATGGCTACACCTTC.